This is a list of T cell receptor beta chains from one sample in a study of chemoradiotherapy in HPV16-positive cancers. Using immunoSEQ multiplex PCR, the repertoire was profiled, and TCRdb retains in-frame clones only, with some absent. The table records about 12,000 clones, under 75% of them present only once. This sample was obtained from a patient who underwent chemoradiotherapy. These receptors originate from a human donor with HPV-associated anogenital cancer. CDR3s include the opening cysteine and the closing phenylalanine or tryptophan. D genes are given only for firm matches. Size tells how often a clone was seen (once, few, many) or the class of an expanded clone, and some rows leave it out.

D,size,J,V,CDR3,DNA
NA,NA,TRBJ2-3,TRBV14,CASSQERGGPMGTDTQYF,TGTGCCAGCAGCCAAGAACGCGGCGGGCCAATGGGCACAGATACGCAGTATTTT
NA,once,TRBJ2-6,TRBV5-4,CASSLLRSGANVLTF,TGTGCCAGCAGCTTGTTACGCTCTGGGGCCAACGTCCTGACTTTC
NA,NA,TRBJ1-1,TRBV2,CASSMGHLVGNTEAFF,TGTGCCAGCAGTATGGGACACCTAGTCGGGAACACTGAAGCTTTCTTT
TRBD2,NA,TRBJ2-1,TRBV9,CASSGTSREGEQFF,TGTGCCAGCAGCGGGACTAGCCGGGAGGGTGAGCAGTTCTTC
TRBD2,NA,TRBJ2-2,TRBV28,CASSFRREATGELFF,TGTGCCAGCAGTTTCCGGCGGGAGGCCACCGGGGAGCTGTTTTTT
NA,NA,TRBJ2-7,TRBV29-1,CSVETGHGAGEQYF,TGCAGCGTTGAGACGGGACACGGAGCGGGGGAGCAGTACTTC
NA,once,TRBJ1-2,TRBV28,CASSGGGISSYGYTF,TGTGCCAGCAGTGGGGGAGGCATTTCGAGCTATGGCTACACCTTC
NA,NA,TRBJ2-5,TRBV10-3,CAISVQGWETQYF,TGTGCCATCAGTGTTCAGGGTTGGGAGACCCAGTACTTC
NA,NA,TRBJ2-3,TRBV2,CASNLHSTDTQYF,TGTGCCAGCAATTTACATAGCACAGATACGCAGTATTTT
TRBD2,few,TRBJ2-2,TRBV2,CASSERLAGGTGELFF,TGTGCCAGCAGTGAAAGGCTAGCGGGGGGGACCGGGGAGCTGTTTTTT
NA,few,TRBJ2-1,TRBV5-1,CASSLRPGAYNEQFF,TGCGCCAGCAGCTTGAGGCCAGGAGCCTACAATGAGCAGTTCTTC
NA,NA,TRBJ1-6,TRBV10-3,CAIRGDGDSSPLHF,TGTGCCATCAGGGGGGACGGAGACTCGTCACCCCTCCACTTT
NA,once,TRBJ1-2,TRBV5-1,CASSSTLTGNYGYTF,TGCGCCAGCAGCTCAACCCTTACAGGGAACTATGGCTACACCTTC
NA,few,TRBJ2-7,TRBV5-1,CASSPGLSSYEQYF,TGCGCCAGCAGCCCGGGACTGAGCTCCTACGAGCAGTACTTC
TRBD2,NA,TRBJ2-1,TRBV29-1,CSVEEGGSSYNEQFF,TGCAGCGTTGAAGAGGGAGGGAGCTCCTACAATGAGCAGTTCTTC
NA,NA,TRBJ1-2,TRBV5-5,CASSLTPAEDYGYTF,TGTGCCAGCAGCTTGACACCGGCTGAAGACTATGGCTACACCTTC
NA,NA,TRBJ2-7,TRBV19,CASSPTFTSYEQYF,TGTGCCAGTAGTCCGACTTTTACCTCCTACGAGCAGTACTTC
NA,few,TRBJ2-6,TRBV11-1,CASSRGTPGANVLTF,TGTGCCAGCAGCCGCGGGACTCCAGGGGCCAACGTCCTGACTTTC
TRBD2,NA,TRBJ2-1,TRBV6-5,CASSYGASGSYNEQFF,TGTGCCAGCAGTTACGGGGCTAGCGGGTCTTACAATGAGCAGTTCTTC
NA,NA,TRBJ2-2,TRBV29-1,CSVDWVGTDNTGELFF,TGCAGCGTTGATTGGGTTGGGACTGATAACACCGGGGAGCTGTTTTTT
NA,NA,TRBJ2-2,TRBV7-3,CASSLTQRAGELFF,TGTGCCAGCAGCTTAACTCAGAGGGCCGGGGAGCTGTTTTTT
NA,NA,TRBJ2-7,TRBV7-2,CASSPAYEQYF,TGTGCCAGCAGCCCCGCCTACGAGCAGTACTTC
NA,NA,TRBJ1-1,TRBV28,CASSFTRRNTEAFF,TGTGCCAGCAGTTTCACTCGGAGGAACACTGAAGCTTTCTTT
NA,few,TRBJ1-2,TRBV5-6,CASSLMTAITF,TGTGCCTCGTCCCTCATGACAGCCATCACCTTC
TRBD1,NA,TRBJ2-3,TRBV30,CASTGSTDTQYF,TGTGCTTCGACAGGGTCCACAGATACGCAGTATTTT
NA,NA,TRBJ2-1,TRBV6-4,CASSDGFEPGRNEQFF,TGTGCCAGCAGTGACGGGTTTGAGCCAGGGAGGAATGAGCAGTTCTTC
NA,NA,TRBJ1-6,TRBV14,CASSRGDFNSPLHF,TGTGCCAGCAGCCGGGGGGACTTTAATTCACCCCTCCACTTT
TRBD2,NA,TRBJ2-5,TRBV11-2,CASSLGPLAGKQETQYF,TGTGCCAGCAGCTTAGGACCCCTAGCGGGGAAGCAAGAGACCCAGTACTTC
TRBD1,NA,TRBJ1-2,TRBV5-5,CASSLGQGIDYGYTF,TGTGCCAGCAGCTTGGGACAGGGGATAGACTATGGCTACACCTTC
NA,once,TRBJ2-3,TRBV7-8,CASSLAWGTWILTDTQYF,TGTGCCAGCAGCTTAGCTTGGGGGACCTGGATATTAACAGATACGCAGTATTTT
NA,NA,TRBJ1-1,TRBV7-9,CASSLARGRAFF,TGTGCCAGCAGCTTAGCACGGGGGAGAGCTTTCTTT
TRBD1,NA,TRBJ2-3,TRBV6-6,CASRERQGASTDTQYF,TGTGCCAGCAGGGAAAGACAGGGGGCTAGCACAGATACGCAGTATTTT
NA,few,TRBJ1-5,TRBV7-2,CASSLEGISNQPQHF,TGTGCCAGCAGCTTAGAGGGGATCAGCAATCAGCCCCAGCATTTT
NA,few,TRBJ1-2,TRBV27,CASKEQHANYGYTF,TGTGCCAGCAAGGAACAGCACGCCAACTATGGCTACACCTTC
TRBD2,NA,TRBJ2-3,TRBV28,CASSSPIQLADTDTQYF,TGTGCCAGCAGTTCACCCATACAACTAGCGGACACAGATACGCAGTATTTT
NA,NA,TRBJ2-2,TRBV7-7,CASSDQGSGELFF,TGTGCTAGCAGCGATCAGGGAAGCGGGGAGCTGTTTTTT
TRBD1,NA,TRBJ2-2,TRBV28,CASSYRGNVGGELFF,TGTGCCAGCAGTTACAGGGGCAACGTAGGCGGGGAGCTGTTTTTT
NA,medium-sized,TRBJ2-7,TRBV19,CASSISTRTVAGEQYF,TGTGCCAGTAGTATATCAACACGGACGGTCGCGGGGGAGCAGTACTTC
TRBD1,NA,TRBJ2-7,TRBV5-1,CASSQGGTGFYEQYF,TGCGCCAGCAGCCAAGGGGGGACAGGGTTTTACGAGCAGTACTTC
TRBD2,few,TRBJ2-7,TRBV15,CATSRLSGGYSYEQYF,TGTGCCACCAGCAGGCTAAGCGGGGGCTACTCCTACGAGCAGTACTTC
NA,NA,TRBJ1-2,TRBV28,CASSPTGFYGYTF,TGTGCCAGCAGTCCGACAGGATTCTATGGCTACACCTTC
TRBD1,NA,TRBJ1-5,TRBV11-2,CASSLGTGGQPQHF,TGTGCCAGCAGCTTGGGGACAGGGGGGCAGCCCCAGCATTTT
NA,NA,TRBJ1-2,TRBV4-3,CASSQDGSSGYGYTF,TGCGCCAGCAGCCAAGATGGGTCTAGTGGATATGGCTACACCTTC
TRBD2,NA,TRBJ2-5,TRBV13,CASSSGTSGGLQETQYF,TGTGCCAGCAGCTCGGGGACTAGCGGGGGGTTACAAGAGACCCAGTACTTC
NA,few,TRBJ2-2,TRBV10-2,CASTPFGAPSTGELFF,TGCGCCAGCACCCCCTTCGGGGCGCCGAGCACCGGGGAGCTGTTTTTT
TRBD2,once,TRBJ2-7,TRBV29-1,CSVGDSGGAYEQYF,TGCAGCGTCGGGGACAGCGGGGGGGCATACGAGCAGTACTTC
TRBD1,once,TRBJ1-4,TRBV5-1,CASKEGQSVEKLFF,TGCGCCAGCAAGGAGGGACAGTCTGTTGAAAAACTGTTTTTT
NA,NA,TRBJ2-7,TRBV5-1,CASRRDVGREQYF,TGCGCCAGCCGGAGGGACGTAGGACGGGAGCAGTACTTC
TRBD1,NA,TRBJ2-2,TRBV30,CAWARTGTGELFF,TGTGCCTGGGCTCGGACAGGGACCGGGGAGCTGTTTTTT
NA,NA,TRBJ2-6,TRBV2,CASLRDPNSGANVLTF,TGTGCCAGCCTCAGGGACCCCAACTCTGGGGCCAACGTCCTGACTTTC
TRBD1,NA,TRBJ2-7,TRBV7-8,CASSAGTGISRRVDEQYF,TGTGCCAGCAGCGCCGGGACAGGGATCTCGCGGAGAGTAGACGAGCAGTACTTC
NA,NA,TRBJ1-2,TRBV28,CASSWRGNYGYTF,TGTGCCAGCAGTTGGAGGGGGAATTATGGCTACACCTTC
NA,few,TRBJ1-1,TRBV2,CASTLRAEAFF,TGTGCCAGCACTCTTAGGGCGGAAGCTTTCTTT
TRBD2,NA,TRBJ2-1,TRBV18,CASSYSSGVGDEQFF,TGTGCCAGCTCATATTCTAGCGGGGTTGGAGATGAGCAGTTCTTC
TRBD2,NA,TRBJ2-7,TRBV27,CASSPGTSGLQQYF,TGTGCCAGCAGTCCCGGGACTAGCGGGCTTCAGCAGTACTTC
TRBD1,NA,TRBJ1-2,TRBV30,CAWSGDRQNRGYTF,TGTGCCTGGAGTGGGGACAGGCAAAATCGTGGCTACACCTTC
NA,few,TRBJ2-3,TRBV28,CASSQAKRDTQYF,TGTGCCAGCAGTCAAGCGAAGAGAGATACGCAGTATTTT
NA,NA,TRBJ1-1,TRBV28,CASSVPPGDTEAFF,TGTGCCAGCAGTGTCCCGCCGGGTGACACTGAAGCTTTCTTT